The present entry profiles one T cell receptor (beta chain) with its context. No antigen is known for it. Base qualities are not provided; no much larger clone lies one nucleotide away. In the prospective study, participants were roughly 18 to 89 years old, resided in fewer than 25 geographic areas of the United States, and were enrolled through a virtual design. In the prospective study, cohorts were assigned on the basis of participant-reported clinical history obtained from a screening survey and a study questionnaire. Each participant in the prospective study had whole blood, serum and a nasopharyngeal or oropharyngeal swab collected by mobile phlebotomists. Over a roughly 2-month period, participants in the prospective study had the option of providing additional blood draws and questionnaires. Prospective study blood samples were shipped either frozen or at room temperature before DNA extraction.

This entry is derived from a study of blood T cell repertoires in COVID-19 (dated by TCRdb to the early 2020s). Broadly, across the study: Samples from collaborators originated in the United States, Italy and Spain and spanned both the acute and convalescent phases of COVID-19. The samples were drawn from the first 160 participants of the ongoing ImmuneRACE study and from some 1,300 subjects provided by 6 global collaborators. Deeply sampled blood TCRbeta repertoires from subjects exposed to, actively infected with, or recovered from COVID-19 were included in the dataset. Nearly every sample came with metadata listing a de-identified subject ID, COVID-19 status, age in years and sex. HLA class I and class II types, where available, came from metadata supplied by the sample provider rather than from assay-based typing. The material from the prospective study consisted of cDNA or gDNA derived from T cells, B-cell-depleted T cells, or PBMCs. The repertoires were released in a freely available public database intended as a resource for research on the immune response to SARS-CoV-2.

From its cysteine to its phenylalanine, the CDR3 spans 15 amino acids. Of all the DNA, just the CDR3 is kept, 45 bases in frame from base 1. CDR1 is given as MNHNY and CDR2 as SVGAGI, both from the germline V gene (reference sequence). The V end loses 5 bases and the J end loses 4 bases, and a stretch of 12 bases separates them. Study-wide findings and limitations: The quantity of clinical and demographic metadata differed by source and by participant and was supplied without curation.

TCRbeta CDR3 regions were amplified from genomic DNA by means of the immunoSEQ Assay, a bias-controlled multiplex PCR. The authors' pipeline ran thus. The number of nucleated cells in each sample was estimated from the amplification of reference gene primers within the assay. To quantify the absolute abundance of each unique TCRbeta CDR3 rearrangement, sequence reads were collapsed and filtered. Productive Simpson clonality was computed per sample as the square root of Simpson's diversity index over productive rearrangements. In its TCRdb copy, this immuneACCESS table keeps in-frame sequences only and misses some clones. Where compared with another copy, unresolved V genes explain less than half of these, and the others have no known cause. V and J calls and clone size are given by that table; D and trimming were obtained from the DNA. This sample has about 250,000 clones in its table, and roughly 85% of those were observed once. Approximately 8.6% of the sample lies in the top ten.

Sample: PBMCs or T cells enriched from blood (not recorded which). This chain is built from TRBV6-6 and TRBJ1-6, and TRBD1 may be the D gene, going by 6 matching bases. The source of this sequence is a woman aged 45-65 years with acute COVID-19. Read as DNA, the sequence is TGTGCCAGCAGTAGTCAGGGACAATATAATTCACCCCTCCACTTT. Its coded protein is CASSSQGQYNSPLHF.